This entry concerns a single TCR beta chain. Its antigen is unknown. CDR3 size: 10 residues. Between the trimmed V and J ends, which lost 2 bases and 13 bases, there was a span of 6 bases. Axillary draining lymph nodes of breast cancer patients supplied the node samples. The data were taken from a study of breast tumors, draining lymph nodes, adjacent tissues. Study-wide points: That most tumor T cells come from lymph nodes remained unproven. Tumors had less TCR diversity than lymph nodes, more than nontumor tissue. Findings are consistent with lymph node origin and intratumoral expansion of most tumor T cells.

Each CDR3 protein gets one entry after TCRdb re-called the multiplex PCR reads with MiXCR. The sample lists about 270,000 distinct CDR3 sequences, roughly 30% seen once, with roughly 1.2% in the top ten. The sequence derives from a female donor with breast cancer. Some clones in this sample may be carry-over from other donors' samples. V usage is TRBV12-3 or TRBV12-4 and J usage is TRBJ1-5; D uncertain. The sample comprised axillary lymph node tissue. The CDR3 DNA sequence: TGTGCCAGCAGTTTATTAGGACAGCATTTT. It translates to CASSLLGQHF.